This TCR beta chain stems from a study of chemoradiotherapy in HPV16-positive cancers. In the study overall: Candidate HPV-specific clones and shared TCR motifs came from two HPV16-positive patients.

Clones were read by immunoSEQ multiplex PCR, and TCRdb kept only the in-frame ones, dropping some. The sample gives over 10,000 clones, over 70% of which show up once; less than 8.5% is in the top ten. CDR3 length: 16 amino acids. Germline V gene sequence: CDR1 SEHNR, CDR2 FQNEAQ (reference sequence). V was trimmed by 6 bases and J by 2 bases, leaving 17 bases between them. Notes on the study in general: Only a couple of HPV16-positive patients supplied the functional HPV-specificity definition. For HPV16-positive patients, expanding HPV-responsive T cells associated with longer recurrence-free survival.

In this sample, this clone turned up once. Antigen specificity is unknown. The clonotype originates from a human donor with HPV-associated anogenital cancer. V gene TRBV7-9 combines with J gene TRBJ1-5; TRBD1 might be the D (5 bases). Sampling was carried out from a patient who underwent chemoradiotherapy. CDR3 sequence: CASSLNGAGGNQPQHF. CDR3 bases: TGTGCCAGCAGTTTGAACGGGGCAGGCGGCAATCAGCCCCAGCATTTT.